These 22 T cell receptor beta chains came from one sample sequenced in a study of glioma-infiltrating T cells. TCR alpha and beta CDR3 regions were amplified from RNA using iRepertoire nested multiplex PCR. A single record per CDR3 protein comes from TCRdb applying MiXCR to the multiplex PCR reads. The repertoire includes about 410,000 distinct CDR3 sequences, roughly 41% of them detected once, and about 11% sits in the top ten. Sample: glioma tissue, nonneoplastic brain tissue, or PBMCs (not recorded which). Every receptor here comes from a human donor with low-grade glioma or glioblastoma, undergoing nonglioma brain surgery, or in good health (not recorded which).

This rearrangement joins TRBV20-1 to TRBJ2-7; 7 positions match TRBD2. Trimming removed 6 bases from V and 0 bases from J; junction bases left unmatched: 14. Germline CDR1 DFQATT, CDR2 SNEGSKA (reference sequence). CDR3 size: 16 residues. The CDR3 sequence is CSAPLADGTASYEQYF. CDR3 nucleotides: TGCAGTGCCCCCCTAGCGGATGGGACGGCCTCCTACGAGCAGTACTTC.

CDR3 amino acids: CASSQGLDTQYF. The CDR3 DNA reads as TGCGCCAGCAGCCAGGGTCTGGATACGCAGTATTTT. The chain couples TRBV4-1 to TRBJ2-3; no clear D gene. The V gene's germline CDR1 is MGHRA and CDR2 YSYEKL. V lost 3 bases and J 6 bases, leaving 7 bases between the germline ends. The CDR3 runs 12 residues.

The rearrangement joins TRBV6-8 to TRBJ2-3, with TRBD2 identical over 10 bases. Germline lookup yields CDR1 MNHGY and CDR2 SAAAGT. V was clipped by 0 bases and J by 3 bases; unmatched bases: 12. The CDR3 is made up of 19 amino acids. Here the CDR3 reads CASSYSRSGRARGTDTQYF. The CDR3 DNA reads as TGTGCCAGCAGTTACTCGAGGAGCGGGAGGGCCAGGGGGACAGATACGCAGTATTTT.

Ten or more counts support this clonotype. The rearrangement links TRBV28 to TRBJ1-5; D remains ambiguous. CDR1 MDHEN and CDR2 SYDVKM come from the germline V gene. The CDR3 extends over 13 amino acids. The V end lost 3 bases, the J end lost 7 bases, and 10 bases lay between the germline ends. CDR3 region: CASSLGFGQPQHF. In DNA form, the CDR3 reads TGTGCCAGCAGTTTGGGGTTCGGGCAGCCCCAGCATTTT.

The chain links TRBV20-1 to TRBJ2-3; 11 bases are shared with TRBD2. Germline CDR1 is DFQATT and CDR2 is SNEGSKA (reference sequence). Losses at the gene ends were 6 bases for V and 3 bases for J; bases not matched to a gene: 5. CDR3 length equals 14 residues. Here the CDR3 reads CSASGLAGTDTQYF. As DNA, the CDR3 is TGCAGTGCAAGCGGACTAGCGGGTACAGATACGCAGTATTTT.

The V and J genes are TRBV20-1 and TRBJ2-3; D gene uncertain. V lost 5 bases, J lost 6 bases, and 9 bases lay in between. The CDR3 is 11 amino acids. Germline CDR1 reads DFQATT; CDR2 reads SNEGSKA (reference sequence). The DNA of the CDR3 is TGCAGTGCTCGAACCGGGGATACGCAGTATTTT. The encoded protein is CSARTGDTQYF.

V usage is TRBV18 and J usage is TRBJ1-2; D unresolved. Trimming stripped 3 bases from V and 0 bases from J, with 8 bases between. The germline V gene encodes CDR1 KGHSH and CDR2 LQKENI. The CDR3 has 14 amino acids. The chain's CDR3 is CASSPDLTNYGYTF. CDR3 bases: TGTGCCAGCTCACCGGATCTAACTAACTATGGCTACACCTTC.

This clonotype occurred a few times. For the CDR3, the DNA is TGCAGTGCTAGAAGGTCCTACGGAAACACCATATATTTT. It codes for CSARRSYGNTIYF. This chain links TRBV20-1 with TRBJ1-3; unclear D gene. The CDR3 consists of 13 residues. Germline V gene sequence: CDR1 DFQATT, CDR2 SNEGSKA (reference sequence). V was trimmed by 2 bases and J by 4 bases, leaving 9 bases between them.

This clonotype was picked up many times. The genes are TRBV28 and TRBJ1-4; TRBD1 aligns across 8 bases. The junction had 3 bases not matched to a gene; V was cut back by 5 bases and J by 1 base. The germline gives CDR1 MDHEN, CDR2 SYDVKM. The CDR3 spans 15 residues. Written as DNA, the CDR3 is TGTGCCAGCAGTCCCACAGGGGGAACTAATGAAAAACTGTTTTTT. Translation gives CASSPTGGTNEKLFF.

This clonotype was found a few times. The chain has TRBV28 and TRBJ2-7; maybe TRBD1 (6 bases). The V and J ends lost 1 base and 0 bases respectively, with 10 bases between them. The germline V gene has CDR1 MDHEN and CDR2 SYDVKM. CDR3 length equals 15 residues. The CDR3 sequence: CASSLSRGSSYEQYF. The CDR3 bases are TGTGCCAGCAGTTTATCCAGGGGAAGCTCCTACGAGCAGTACTTC.

This clonotype was observed many times. V usage is TRBV28 and J usage is TRBJ2-7; no reliable D call. This CDR3 is 11 amino acids long. The V end lost 10 bases, the J end lost 1 base, and 8 bases lay between the germline ends. Germline CDR1 reads MDHEN; CDR2 reads SYDVKM. The CDR3 region is CAIDSSYEQYF. Written as DNA, the CDR3 is TGTGCCATCGACTCGTCCTACGAGCAGTACTTC.

Note on this clonotype: This CDR3 fails to terminate in the conserved phenylalanine or tryptophan, so it likely reflects a read error. V is TRBV4-3 and J is TRBJ2-7, with TRBD1 matching 7 bases. Germline-derived CDR1 and CDR2 are LGHNA and YSLEER. CDR3 length equals 14 residues. Trimming cost V 2 bases and J 1 base; bases outside gene matches: 2. The CDR3 region has the DNA TGCGCCAGCAGCCAATACAGGGGATCCTACGAGCAGTACTCC. The encoded protein is CASSQYRGSYEQYS.

The chain recombines TRBV13 with TRBJ2-1; the match to TRBD1 covers 8 bases. V shed 5 bases and J 10 bases; nucleotides not matched to a gene: 10. CDR3 length: 14 amino acids. Germline CDR1 is PRHDT and CDR2 is FYEKMQ (reference sequence). The DNA of the CDR3 is TGTGCCAGCAGCCCCATCGACAGGGGACAAGAGCAGTTCTTC. As protein: CASSPIDRGQEQFF. Combining the CDR3 with reference TRBV13 and TRBJ2-1 gives the whole variable domain AAGVIQSPRHLIKEKRETATLKCYPIPRHDTVYWYQQGPGQDPQFLISFYEKMQSDKGSIPDRFSAQQFSDYHSELNMSSLELGDSALYFCASSPIDRGQEQFFGPGTRLTVL.

With respect to this clonotype: This clone may be a read error of a much larger clone one base away. This sequence joins TRBV28 and TRBJ2-7; D might be TRBD1 or TRBD2, each matching 6 bases. The V and J ends lost 11 bases and 7 bases respectively, with 18 bases between them. Germline lookup yields CDR1 MDHEN and CDR2 SYDVKM. The CDR3 spans 12 residues. The CDR3 here is CACTERGREQYF. CDR3 DNA sequence: TGTGCCTGCACTGAAAGGGGGAGGGAGCAGTACTTC.

Details on this clonotype: One end of the junction is discordant with germline, which a read error may explain. The V and J genes are TRBV5-1 and TRBJ2-3, with a weak D call TRBD1 (5 bases). CDR3 length equals 12 residues. Germline V gene sequence: CDR1 SGHRS, CDR2 YFSETQ. The CDR3 protein is CAGSLDKDTQYF. The CDR3 DNA reads TGCGCCGGCAGCTTGGACAAAGATACGCAGTATTTT.

This clonotype was counted between two and nine times. This chain joins TRBV6-5 and TRBJ2-7, with 9 bases fitting TRBD1. Germline V gene lookup returns CDR1 MNHEY and CDR2 SVGAGI. This CDR3 is 14 amino acids long. Losses at the gene ends were 2 bases for V and 5 bases for J; bases not matched to a gene: 4. For the CDR3, the DNA is TGTGCCAGCAGTTACCGGGACAGGGCCCACGAGCAGTACTTC. It yields the protein CASSYRDRAHEQYF.

Ten or more counts support this clonotype. The chain has TRBV7-9 and TRBJ1-1, with D uncertain. Trimming shortened V by 3 bases and J by 5 bases, and 10 bases separated the two germline ends. CDR1 SEHNR and CDR2 FQNEAQ come from the germline V gene (reference sequence). The CDR3 is 13 amino acids. The CDR3 nucleotides read TGTGCCAGCAGCTTGGTACTAGGAACTGAAGCTTTCTTT. Its translation is CASSLVLGTEAFF. Drawing the rest from reference TRBV7-9 and TRBJ1-1, the complete variable domain is DTGVSQNPRHKITKRGQNVTFRCDPISEHNRLYWYRQTLGQGPEFLTYFQNEAQLEKSRLLSDRFSAERPKGSFSTLEIQRTEQGDSAMYLCASSLVLGTEAFFGQGTRLTVV.

This CDR3 reads CASSGGLAGGQETQYF. The CDR3 region has the DNA TGTGCCAGCAGCGGGGGACTAGCGGGAGGGCAAGAGACCCAGTACTTC. J is TRBJ2-5 and V is TRBV7-2; 16 bases fit TRBD2. Trimming took 5 bases from V and 2 from J; bases not matched to a gene: 2. CDR1 is SGHTA and CDR2 is FQGNSA in the germline V gene. The CDR3 is 16 residues long. Filled out from reference TRBV7-2 and TRBJ2-5, the complete variable domain reads GAGVSQSPSNKVTEKGKDVELRCDPISGHTALYWYRQSLGQGLEFLIYFQGNSAPDKSGLPSDRFSAERTGGSVSTLTIQRTQQEDSAVYLCASSGGLAGGQETQYFGPGTRLLVL.

With regard to this clonotype: Possible read error: a much larger clone is one base away. The chain is built from TRBV15 and TRBJ2-5; 8 bases line up with TRBD2. The CDR3 contains 13 residues. Germline trimming cut 3 bases from V and 7 bases from J; bases unmatched to any gene: 4. Germline assignment: CDR1 LNHNV and CDR2 YYDKDF (reference sequence). The CDR3 loop is CATSRTSEGTQYF. The CDR3 region has the DNA TGTGCCACCAGCAGGACTAGCGAGGGGACCCAGTACTTC. The full variable domain, rest sourced from reference TRBV15 and TRBJ2-5, is DAMVIQNPRYQVTQFGKPVTLSCSQTLNHNVMYWYQQKSSQAPKLLFHYYDKDFNNEADTPDNFQSRRPNTSFCFLDIRSPGLGDTAMYLCATSRTSEGTQYFGPGTRLLVL.

This chain uses TRBV12-3 or TRBV12-4 with TRBJ1-5; D call uncertain. The CDR3 length is 11 residues. The V and J ends lost 6 bases and 11 bases respectively, with 11 bases between them. The DNA for the CDR3 is TGTGCCAGCAGCCACCGAGGAGCCCAGCATTTT. Its protein is CASSHRGAQHF.

This clonotype was recorded at least ten times. This chain uses TRBV3-1 with TRBJ2-3; 7 nucleotides match TRBD2. Germline V gene lookup returns CDR1 LGHDT and CDR2 YNNKEL (reference sequence). This CDR3 has 16 residues. The trim removed 1 base at V and 4 bases at J, leaving 8 bases unmatched. The CDR3 DNA sequence: TGTGCCAGCAGCCAAGGTAACCCGGGAGGACCAGATACGCAGTATTTT. As protein: CASSQGNPGGPDTQYF.

As to this clonotype: This likely comes from a read error, as the CDR3 has no conserved phenylalanine or tryptophan at its end. The CDR3 protein is CASVQGSHTEAFS. CDR3 coding DNA: TGTGCCAGCGTCCAGGGTTCGCACACTGAAGCTTTCTCT. The chain links TRBV28 to TRBJ1-1, with D possibly being TRBD1 (5 bases). Trimming left V 8 bases short and J 3 bases short, with 13 bases between. The CDR3 consists of 13 residues. Germline assignment: CDR1 MDHEN and CDR2 SYDVKM.